The 20 T cell receptor beta chains below were found in one sample sequenced in a study of shared clonotypes between healthy human individuals. Clones were read by immunoSEQ multiplex PCR, and TCRdb kept only the in-frame ones, dropping some. The table lists millions of clones, around nine tenths of them singletons. What was sequenced was naive CD4+ T cells sorted from blood. Subset denoted: CD45RA+ positively selected. These receptors originate from a man between 18 and 35 years old in good health.

The genes are TRBV7-9 and TRBJ2-7; 10 bases agree with TRBD1. The V and J ends lost 5 bases and 0 bases, in that order; junction bases with no gene match: 7. This CDR3 contains 16 residues. CDR1 and CDR2 from the germline V gene are SEHNR and FQNEAQ (reference sequence). CDR3 protein: CASSPGTGASSYEQYF. The CDR3 DNA sequence: TGTGCCAGCAGCCCTGGGACAGGGGCTTCCTCCTACGAGCAGTACTTC. The full variable domain, with the rest looked up from reference TRBV7-9 and TRBJ2-7, is DTGVSQNPRHKITKRGQNVTFRCDPISEHNRLYWYRQTLGQGPEFLTYFQNEAQLEKSRLLSDRFSAERPKGSFSTLEIQRTEQGDSAMYLCASSPGTGASSYEQYFGPGTRLTVT.

Remarks on this clone: Other DNA sequences from this sample encode an identical CDR3 as well. V usage is TRBV27 and J usage is TRBJ1-2, with D unresolved. The ends were cut back, 0 bases at V and 4 bases at J, with 9 bases in the middle. CDR3 length: 14 amino acids. In germline, CDR1 is MNHEY, CDR2 SMNVEV (reference sequence). CDR3 in DNA: TGTGCCAGCAGTTTATCGGCCGGACCCTATGGCTACACCTTC. This translates into CASSLSAGPYGYTF.

The chain couples TRBV6-1 to TRBJ2-2; possibly TRBD1 for D (6 bases). Trimming stripped 10 bases from V and 0 bases from J, with 9 bases between. CDR1 is MNHNS, CDR2 SASEGT, per germline. CDR3 length: 13 amino acids. CDR3 region: CAMGHTNTGELFF. As DNA, the CDR3 is TGTGCCATGGGACATACGAACACCGGGGAGCTGTTTTTT.

The chain recombines TRBV10-1 with TRBJ1-6; D is perhaps TRBD1 (5 bases). Germline V gene data show CDR1 as WNHNN and CDR2 as SYGVQD (reference sequence). V lost 0 bases and J lost 5, with 14 bases in between. This CDR3 is built from 17 residues. The CDR3 protein is CASSESGTGTDNSPLHF. As DNA, the CDR3 is TGCGCCAGCAGTGAGTCCGGAACGGGGACCGATAATTCACCCCTCCACTTT.

This clone was detected once. The chain joins TRBV7-6 to TRBJ2-1; D gene unclear. CDR3 length: 14 residues. Germline assignment: CDR1 SGHVS and CDR2 FNYEAQ. V lost 1 base, J lost 5 bases, and 9 bases lay in between. The DNA for the CDR3 is TGTGCCAGCAGCTTAGGGCTCCAGAACAATGAGCAGTTCTTC. As protein: CASSLGLQNNEQFF. Variable domain in full (rest from reference TRBV7-6 and TRBJ2-1): GAGVSQSPRYKVTKRGQDVALRCDPISGHVSLYWYRQALGQGPEFLTYFNYEAQQDKSGLPNDRFSAERPEGSISTLTIQRTEQRDSAMYRCASSLGLQNNEQFFGPGTRLTVL.

V gene TRBV11-2 combines with J gene TRBJ1-1; 10 bases align to TRBD1. Per germline, CDR1 SGHAT and CDR2 FQNNGV. The trim removed 2 bases at V and 1 base at J, leaving 7 bases unmatched. The length of the CDR3 is 17 residues. The CDR3, as DNA: TGTGCCAGCAGCTTACTGACAGGGGGCATGGGGAACACTGAAGCTTTCTTT. This sequence encodes CASSLLTGGMGNTEAFF.

Points on this clone: This CDR3 is also generated by other DNA sequences in the sample. The V call is TRBV11-2, the J call TRBJ2-7; 10 bases agree with TRBD2. The trim removed 1 base at V and 2 bases at J, leaving 2 bases unmatched. The germline CDR1 and CDR2 sequences are SGHAT and FQNNGV. The CDR3 has 15 amino acids. The CDR3 region is CASSLGAGGPYEQYF. CDR3 in DNA: TGTGCCAGCAGCTTAGGAGCGGGAGGGCCCTACGAGCAGTACTTC.

This chain uses TRBV9 with TRBJ2-1; either TRBD1 or TRBD2 may supply D (6 bases each). Germline CDR1 is SGDLS and CDR2 is YYNGEE. This CDR3 region has 15 residues. Between the trimmed V and J ends, which lost 4 bases and 1 base, there was a span of 12 bases. The DNA of the CDR3 is TGTGCCAGCAGCTACGGGGGCCTATCCTACAATGAGCAGTTCTTC. It codes for CASSYGGLSYNEQFF.

This clone was seen just once. The genes are TRBV7-2 and TRBJ2-5; D assignment may be TRBD1 or TRBD2 (5 bases each). This CDR3 is built from 14 residues. Germline V gives CDR1 SGHTA, CDR2 FQGNSA. Deletions cut 5 bases from V and 5 bases from J, with 15 bases between. CDR3 DNA: TGTGCCAGCAGCCAGTGGGGGAGCGGCGAGACCCAGTACTTC. The encoded protein is CASSQWGSGETQYF.

This rearrangement joins TRBV2 to TRBJ2-5; TRBD1 aligns across 7 bases. The V gene end was trimmed by 4 bases and the J gene end by 3 bases; junction bases not matched to a gene: 8. Germline CDR1 is SNHLY and CDR2 is FYNNEI. There are 15 residues in the CDR3. CDR3 in amino acids: CASSGGTVLKETQYF. CDR3 sequence (DNA): TGTGCCAGCAGTGGAGGGACAGTTTTAAAAGAGACCCAGTACTTC.

As regards this clone: The same CDR3 also results from other DNA sequences found in this sample. V is TRBV7-2 and J is TRBJ2-5; 7 bases align to TRBD1. CDR3 size: 14 residues. Germline CDR1 is SGHTA and CDR2 is FQGNSA. J lost 5 bases, V lost 1 base, and 4 bases had no gene match. The CDR3: CASSLDRGRETQYF. The DNA for the CDR3 is TGTGCCAGCAGCTTAGACAGGGGAAGGGAGACCCAGTACTTC. Supplemented by reference TRBV7-2 and TRBJ2-5, the full variable domain reads GAGVSQSPSNKVTEKGKDVELRCDPISGHTALYWYRQSLGQGLEFLIYFQGNSAPDKSGLPSDRFSAERTGGSVSTLTIQRTQQEDSAVYLCASSLDRGRETQYFGPGTRLLVL.

The chain employs TRBV7-8 and TRBJ2-1, with 10 bases matching TRBD2. There are 16 residues in the CDR3. The V segment lost 6 bases and the J segment 7 bases; nucleotides outside the gene matches: 12. Germline CDR1 and CDR2: SGHVS and FQNEAQ. The CDR3 loop is CASSSRGSGGSNEQFF. The CDR3 region has the DNA TGTGCCAGCAGTTCCCGGGGTAGCGGGGGGTCGAATGAGCAGTTCTTC. The full variable domain, in which reference TRBV7-8 and TRBJ2-1 provide the parts outside the CDR3, is GAGVSQSPRYKVAKRGQDVALRCDPISGHVSLFWYQQALGQGPEFLTYFQNEAQLDKSGLPSDRFFAERPEGSVSTLKIQRTQQEDSAVYLCASSSRGSGGSNEQFFGPGTRLTVL.

The chain combines TRBV10-1 with TRBJ1-4, with 7 positions matching TRBD1. V dropped 5 bases and J dropped 10; count of bases not matched to a gene: 7. The CDR3 runs to 13 residues. CDR1 WNHNN and CDR2 SYGVQD come from the germline V gene (reference sequence). The CDR3 DNA follows: TGCGCCAGCAGTACAGGGGCGGGCGGAAAACTGTTTTTT. Amino acid sequence: CASSTGAGGKLFF.

The rearrangement joins TRBV7-9 to TRBJ2-7; D is possibly TRBD1 or TRBD2 (5 bases each). Germline V CDR1 and CDR2: SEHNR, FQNEAQ (reference sequence). Deletions cut 5 bases from V and 0 bases from J, with 17 bases between. CDR3 length equals 16 residues. The CDR3 region has the DNA TGTGCCAGCAGCCAGGTTGAGGGGAAAAGCTCCTACGAGCAGTACTTC. It codes for CASSQVEGKSSYEQYF.

This chain connects TRBV6-6 to TRBJ1-3; no clear D. In germline, CDR1 is MNHNY, CDR2 SVGAGI (reference sequence). The V gene lost 2 bases and the J gene lost 4 bases, with 6 bases spanning the gap. This CDR3 contains 13 residues. The CDR3 protein is CASSYDIGNTIYF. CDR3 nucleotides: TGTGCCAGCAGTTACGACATAGGAAACACCATATATTTT.

The rearrangement joins TRBV6-1 to TRBJ2-3; perhaps D is TRBD1 or TRBD2 (5 bases each). This CDR3 spans 13 amino acids. Between the trimmed V and J ends, which lost 8 bases and 10 bases, there was a span of 19 bases. Germline V gene lookup returns CDR1 MNHNS and CDR2 SASEGT. For the CDR3, the DNA is TGTGCCAGCGCTACCGGGCAGAGGGGTGCGCAGTATTTT. It yields the protein CASATGQRGAQYF.

This chain joins TRBV30 and TRBJ1-6; TRBD1 aligns across 9 bases. The germline V gene has CDR1 GTSNPN and CDR2 SVGIG (reference sequence). Trimming took 7 bases from V and 10 from J; bases not matched to a gene: 8. The CDR3 sequence is 13 residues long. CDR3 sequence (DNA): TGTGCCTTTTTGGGACAGGGTGGATCACCCCTCCACTTT. Its protein is CAFLGQGGSPLHF.

The chain carries TRBV11-2 and TRBJ2-7; 14 bases map to TRBD2. CDR1 is SGHAT and CDR2 is FQNNGV in the germline V gene. This CDR3 has 19 residues. Losses at the gene ends were 5 bases for V and 0 bases for J; bases not matched to a gene: 12. The CDR3 DNA is TGTGCCAGCAGCGCCACCGGGACTAGCGGGAGAAAGATCTCCTACGAGCAGTACTTC. Its protein product is CASSATGTSGRKISYEQYF. The whole variable domain, remainder taken from reference TRBV11-2 and TRBJ2-7, is EAGVAQSPRYKIIEKRQSVAFWCNPISGHATLYWYQQILGQGPKLLIQFQNNGVVDDSQLPKDRFSAERLKGVDSTLKIQPAKLEDSAVYLCASSATGTSGRKISYEQYFGPGTRLTVT.

A single count supports this clone. The V gene is TRBV2, the J gene TRBJ2-2; D gene unclear. CDR3 length: 13 amino acids. The V and J ends lost 7 bases and 1 base respectively, with 7 bases between them. Germline lookup yields CDR1 SNHLY and CDR2 FYNNEI. The CDR3 DNA reads TGTGCCAGCAAAACTGAGAACACCGGGGAGCTGTTTTTT. It translates to CASKTENTGELFF.

The chain has TRBV29-1 and TRBJ2-5, with D tentatively TRBD1 (6 bases). Trimming removed 6 bases at V and 2 bases at J, with 16 bases between. Per the germline V gene, CDR1 is SQVTM and CDR2 is ANQGSEA. This CDR3 comprises 14 residues. CDR3 in amino acids: CSVVLGARQETQYF. The CDR3 region has the DNA TGCAGCGTAGTGCTGGGGGCCCGACAAGAGACCCAGTACTTC.